This TCR beta chain was sequenced in a study of shared clonotypes between healthy human individuals (TCRdb year 2020). Turning to the overall study: The cohort included three men and a couple of women between 18 and 49 years of age. For each donor, CD4 naive and CD4 memory were each given three plates, CD8 naive was given two plates, and CD8 memory was given one plate. To increase sequencing depth and limit assay-specific biases, TCR repertoire library preparation and sequencing were carried out by different laboratories using diverse techniques. Per donor, leukapheresis produced somewhere between about 0.94 and 9 billion PBMCs. The study deeply sequenced blood TCR repertoires of roughly five healthy adults to estimate repertoire size and the extent of clonotype sharing between individuals.

Worth noting for this clone: No cognate antigen has been identified for it. Base-call qualities are not available, and no considerably larger clone is one nucleotide away.

Donors were healthy HIV-negative adults with no recently reported acute infections or vaccinations. Every donor was a Caucasian adult residing in Nashville, Tennessee, USA. CD8 memory samples consisted of magnetically selected CD45RO+ cells combined with CCR7-negative CD45RA+ effector memory (TemRA) cells. After blood collection by leukapheresis, PBMCs were isolated using Ficoll-Histopaque density gradient centrifugation and then cryopreserved in the vapor phase of liquid nitrogen. Analytical flow cytometry was used to check the purity and quantity of every magnetically sorted T cell population. Genomic DNA was isolated from every sorted fraction and measured by UV absorbance on a Nanodrop 2000c. Points the paper makes about the study in general: Larger estimated clonotype richness was generally found for naive subsets than for memory subsets. Incomplete sequencing was indicated by rarefaction of sorted-subset datasets, despite the large sequencing depth. Clonotypes shared by all four sorted-subset donors showed higher generation probabilities than non-shared clonotypes. When four donors were compared, the shared fraction of clonotypes was about 5% for naive CD4, around 3.5% for naive CD8, 2% to 2.5% for memory CD4, and 0.4% for memory CD8. Pairwise subsampling indicated that sequencing depth was expected to affect the degree of clonotype sharing among donors. Because the study included a small number of donors, the genetic and exposure-history diversity represented was limited. Sampling was limited to blood, and TCR repertoires in tissue likely differ from TCR repertoires in blood.

From the cysteine through the phenylalanine, the CDR3 covers 13 amino acids. Left in the record is the CDR3 DNA by itself, 39 bases read in frame from the first base. Deletion took 0 bases off V and 8 bases off J, with a span of 13 bases between the germline ends. CDR1 GTSNPN and CDR2 SVGIG are derived from the germline V gene (reference sequence). Using the deep immunoSEQ assay, multiplex PCR amplified TCR CDR3 regions from genomic DNA. Extracted genomic DNA from each cell subset was distributed evenly across all wells of several immunoSEQ 96-well plates, and each plate was treated as a replicate. For sorted subsets, each replicate PCR was loaded with around 220 ng genomic DNA, equivalent to 30,000 or so T cell genomes. Purified libraries were quantified with a Qubit 3.0 fluorometer, sized on a Bioanalyzer 2100, and re-quantified with the KAPA Library Quantification kit. A separate single-read 150-cycle Illumina NextSeq 550 flow cell was used to sequence each immunoSEQ 96-well plate. From the authors' description of their analysis: Because the immunoSEQ output included only junctional sequences and no quality scores, the filtering could not be the same as the filtering used for full-length reads. To assign V/J genes and CDR3, sequences were annotated against IMGT germline references using PyIR, a Python wrapper for IgBLAST v1.9. Reads were filtered out if the reads had weak V/J assignments (E-value above 1e-6), no CDR3, stop codons, out-of-frame junctions, or ambiguous translated residues. V3J clonotypes were defined as sequences sharing an identical inferred V gene, J gene, and CDR3 amino acid sequence. To compute the percentage overlap between repertoires, the number of shared unique clonotypes was divided by the size of the smaller repertoire. Richness of each repertoire was evaluated using RTK rarefaction, the Chao1 estimator, and Recon v2.1 estimates of unobserved clonotypes. Generation probabilities for all TCRbeta clonotypes obtained by the gDNA method from several donors were computed using OLGA. TCRdb re-hosts the immuneACCESS table, in-frame sequences only. Its copies lack some clones; in the studies checked, an unresolved V gene accounts for under half of them, and the cause for the rest is not known. For V, J and clone size, that table is used; D and trimming come from the DNA. In all, the sample holds approximately 82,000 clones, and 60% to 65% of those were seen once. The top ten clonotypes cover around 50% of the sample.

The clonotype comes from a man younger than 45 in good health. This chain is built from TRBV30 and TRBJ1-1; the D gene identity is not certain. Material for sequencing was memory CD8+ T cells sorted from blood. The cell subset or site label of this sample denotes: CD45RO+ cells pooled with CCR7-negative TemRA cells. The CDR3 sequence is CAWSVHGPSEAFF. The bases are TGTGCCTGGAGTGTACACGGGCCCTCGGAAGCTTTCTTT.